The 19 T cell receptor beta chains given below trace back to one sample, sequenced in a study of blood T cell repertoires in COVID-19. The assay was immunoSEQ multiplex PCR, and TCRdb's table has in-frame clones only and misses some. The top ten clones hold under 5% of a sample with fewer than 60,000 clones, approximately 87% of them seen once. Sequences were obtained from peripheral blood. These receptors originate from a man in his forties or fifties with acute or convalescent COVID-19.

The V call is TRBV7-9, the J call TRBJ1-4; D perhaps matches TRBD1 (5 bases). Germline CDR1 is SEHNR and CDR2 is FQNEAQ (reference sequence). The CDR3 is 18 amino acids. Trimming removed 1 base from V and 7 bases from J, with 22 bases in between. The CDR3 loop is CASSLVTAAIGVREKLFF. In DNA, the CDR3 is TGTGCCAGCAGCTTAGTTACGGCGGCGATAGGGGTGCGTGAAAAACTGTTTTTT.

The rearrangement uses TRBV7-9 and TRBJ1-1, with 10 bases lining up with TRBD1. Germline values: CDR1 SEHNR, CDR2 FQNEAQ (reference sequence). CDR3 length: 16 amino acids. Losses at the gene ends were 1 base for V and 5 bases for J; bases not matched to a gene: 7. The CDR3: CASSLGSGQGKTEAFF. DNA of the CDR3: TGTGCCAGCAGCTTAGGTTCGGGACAGGGGAAGACTGAAGCTTTCTTT.

The J gene is TRBJ2-1, the V gene TRBV20-1; 10 positions agree with TRBD2. Germline assignment: CDR1 DFQATT and CDR2 SNEGSKA (reference sequence). V shed 3 bases, J shed 7 bases, and the junction held 12 bases outside the gene matches. This CDR3 region has 16 residues. The CDR3 reads CSASSSGRGFRNEQFF. The CDR3 region has the DNA TGCAGTGCTAGTTCTAGCGGGAGAGGTTTCCGGAATGAGCAGTTCTTC.

The gene calls are TRBV5-1 and TRBJ2-7, with TRBD1 identical over 7 bases. After removal of 4 bases from V and 2 bases from J, the junction contained 9 bases not matched to a gene. CDR1 is SGHRS and CDR2 is YFSETQ in the germline V gene. The CDR3 contains 15 residues. The CDR3 sequence is CASSQLGTAAYEQYF. CDR3 bases: TGCGCCAGCAGCCAGCTCGGGACAGCCGCCTACGAGCAGTACTTC.

The chain recombines TRBV9 with TRBJ2-7; 8 bases are a match to TRBD1. Germline CDR1 reads SGDLS; CDR2 reads YYNGEE. With V trimmed by 3 bases and J by 4 bases, 6 bases remained unmatched. The CDR3 is made up of 14 amino acids. Written as DNA, the CDR3 is TGTGCCAGCAGCGCGGGGACAGGAGGGTACGAGCAGTACTTC. It specifies CASSAGTGGYEQYF.

The chain has TRBV12-3 or TRBV12-4 and TRBJ1-4; tentative D call: TRBD1 (6 bases). V shed 3 bases and J shed 13 bases, with 15 bases lying between them. The CDR3 totals 13 residues. The chain's CDR3 is CASSFIPGQRLFF. The CDR3 DNA reads TGTGCCAGCAGTTTTATTCCGGGACAACGACTGTTTTTT.

The V gene is TRBV6-5, the J gene TRBJ1-2; possible D gene TRBD1, 5 bases. V lost 2 bases, J lost 4 bases, and 8 bases lay in between. Looked up from germline, CDR1 is MNHEY and CDR2 is SVGAGI. The CDR3 sequence is 13 residues long. The CDR3 reads CASSYGASYGYTF. The CDR3 DNA sequence: TGTGCCAGCAGTTACGGGGCCAGCTATGGCTACACCTTC.

V gene TRBV19 combines with J gene TRBJ2-7, with 8 nucleotides matching TRBD2. The CDR3 has 14 amino acids. The V gene's germline CDR1 is LNHDA and CDR2 SQIVND (reference sequence). V lost 1 base to trimming and J lost 3 bases; unmatched junction nucleotides: 2. CDR3 nucleotide sequence: TGTGCCAGTAGTATAGTCCTAGCGGGCTACGAGCAGTACTTC. Translating gives CASSIVLAGYEQYF.

V gene TRBV7-9 combines with J gene TRBJ1-3; perhaps TRBD1 as D (6 bases). The CDR3 is 15 residues long. Trimming stripped 5 bases from V and 2 bases from J, with 13 bases between. Germline V gives CDR1 SEHNR, CDR2 FQNEAQ (reference sequence). The CDR3 is CASSPRGLPGNTIYF. The CDR3 DNA sequence: TGTGCCAGCAGCCCTAGGGGGTTACCTGGAAACACCATATATTTT. The full variable domain, with the rest looked up from reference TRBV7-9 and TRBJ1-3, is DTGVSQNPRHKITKRGQNVTFRCDPISEHNRLYWYRQTLGQGPEFLTYFQNEAQLEKSRLLSDRFSAERPKGSFSTLEIQRTEQGDSAMYLCASSPRGLPGNTIYFGEGSWLTVV.

J is TRBJ2-6 and V is TRBV5-4; 8 bases are shared with TRBD1. CDR1 is SGHNT and CDR2 is YYREEE in the germline V gene (reference sequence). This CDR3 is 15 amino acids long. The junction had 2 bases not matched to a gene; V was cut back by 4 bases and J by 2 bases. The CDR3 bases are TGTGCCAGCAGCCAGGGGGCTCCTGGGGCCAACGTCCTGACTTTC. Its translation is CASSQGAPGANVLTF. Full variable domain (missing parts from reference TRBV5-4 and TRBJ2-6): ETGVTQSPTHLIKTRGQQVTLRCSSQSGHNTVSWYQQALGQGPQFIFQYYREEENGRGNFPPRFSGLQFPNYSSELNVNALELDDSALYLCASSQGAPGANVLTFGAGSRLTVL.

V and J are TRBV19 and TRBJ2-2; D is unclear. This CDR3 spans 16 amino acids. V lost 7 bases, J lost 0 bases, and 15 bases lay in between. Germline V gives CDR1 LNHDA, CDR2 SQIVND (reference sequence). The CDR3 spells CASTSLLAPNTGELFF. CDR3 nucleotides: TGTGCCAGTACTTCCCTTTTGGCCCCGAACACCGGGGAGCTGTTTTTT.

This clone was picked up one time. This sequence joins TRBV23-1 and TRBJ1-6, with D perhaps TRBD1 (6 bases). TRBV23-1 is sorted into the ORF group, with uncertain function. V lost 8 bases, J lost 1 base, and 12 bases lay in between. This CDR3 is 15 amino acids long. The CDR3 is CASLEGVSYNSPLHF. The CDR3 DNA reads TGCGCCAGCCTTGAGGGGGTTTCCTATAATTCACCCCTCCACTTT.

The chain has TRBV14 and TRBJ1-1; perhaps TRBD1 as D (5 bases). The CDR3 has 15 amino acids. Germline lookup yields CDR1 SGHDN and CDR2 FVKESK. Trimming cost V 1 base and J 4 bases, with 13 bases left between them. The CDR3 loop reads CASSQVAGGGTEAFF. The CDR3 nucleotides read TGTGCCAGCAGCCAAGTGGCGGGGGGAGGCACTGAAGCTTTCTTT.

For the CDR3, the DNA is TGTGCCATCAGACAGGACAATCGCGAAAAACTGTTTTTT. The encoded protein is CAIRQDNREKLFF. V is TRBV10-3 and J is TRBJ1-4, with TRBD1 as a possible D gene (5 bases). This CDR3 has 13 amino acids. V was cut by 6 bases and J by 8 bases, with 13 bases left in between. Germline-derived CDR1 and CDR2 are ENHRY and SYGVKD.

J is TRBJ2-7 and V is TRBV19, with 11 positions matching TRBD1. Trimming removed 5 bases from V and 6 bases from J; junction bases left unmatched: 9. Germline CDR1 is LNHDA and CDR2 is SQIVND (reference sequence). CDR3 length equals 15 residues. The CDR3 DNA sequence: TGTGCCAGTAGTCCTTACTCCGGGACAGGGGGCGAGCAGTACTTC. This codes for CASSPYSGTGGEQYF.

This clone was picked up one time. CDR3 protein: CASHQPGLTKNIQYF. The CDR3 nucleotides are TGTGCCAGTCACCAACCGGGTTTAACCAAAAACATTCAGTACTTC. The V gene is TRBV27, the J gene TRBJ2-4; the D is unclear. The germline V gene encodes CDR1 MNHEY and CDR2 SMNVEV (reference sequence). V was pared by 9 bases and J by 2 bases, with 17 bases between. The CDR3 spans 15 residues.

Written as DNA, the CDR3 is TGTGCCAGCAGCCCGACTGGCAATGAGCAGTTCTTC. Amino acid sequence: CASSPTGNEQFF. The V call is TRBV12-3 or TRBV12-4, the J call TRBJ2-1, with D unresolved. V was clipped by 6 bases and J by 6 bases, with 9 bases between them. CDR3 length equals 12 residues.

Turning to this clone: Other DNA sequences in this specimen translate into the identical CDR3. V is TRBV5-1 and J is TRBJ1-1, with TRBD1 as a possible D gene (6 bases). V gave up 1 base and J gave up 0 bases, with 7 bases separating them. Germline-derived CDR1 and CDR2 are SGHRS and YFSETQ. This CDR3 spans 14 amino acids. CDR3 in amino acids: CASSLTGMNTEAFF. CDR3 DNA: TGCGCCAGCAGCTTGACAGGGATGAACACTGAAGCTTTCTTT. The full variable domain, with the rest looked up from reference TRBV5-1 and TRBJ1-1, is KAGVTQTPRYLIKTRGQQVTLSCSPISGHRSVSWYQQTPGQGLQFLFEYFSETQRNKGNFPGRFSGRQFSNSRSEMNVSTLELGDSALYLCASSLTGMNTEAFFGQGTRLTVV.

The genes are TRBV27 and TRBJ1-1; D possibly corresponds to TRBD1 (6 bases). V was pared by 3 bases and J by 4 bases, with 18 bases between. CDR3 length equals 16 residues. Per the germline V gene, CDR1 is MNHEY and CDR2 is SMNVEV (reference sequence). CDR3 bases: TGTGCCAGCAGTTTTAATTTTCGGGGGGCGGGCACTGAAGCTTTCTTT. Protein: CASSFNFRGAGTEAFF.